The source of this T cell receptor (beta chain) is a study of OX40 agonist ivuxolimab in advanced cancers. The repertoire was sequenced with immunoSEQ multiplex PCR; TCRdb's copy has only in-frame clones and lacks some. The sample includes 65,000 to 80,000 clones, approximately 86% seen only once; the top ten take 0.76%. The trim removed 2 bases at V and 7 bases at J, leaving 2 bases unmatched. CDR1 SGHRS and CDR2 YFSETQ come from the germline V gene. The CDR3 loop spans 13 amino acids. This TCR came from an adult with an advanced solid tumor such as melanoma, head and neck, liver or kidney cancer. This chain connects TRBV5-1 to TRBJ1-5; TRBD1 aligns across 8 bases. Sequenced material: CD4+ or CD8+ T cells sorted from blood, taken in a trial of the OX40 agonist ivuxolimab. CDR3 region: CASSLQGGQPQHF. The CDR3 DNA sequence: TGCGCCAGCAGCTTACAGGGGGGGCAGCCCCAGCATTTT. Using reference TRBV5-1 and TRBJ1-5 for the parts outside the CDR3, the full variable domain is KAGVTQTPRYLIKTRGQQVTLSCSPISGHRSVSWYQQTPGQGLQFLFEYFSETQRNKGNFPGRFSGRQFSNSRSEMNVSTLELGDSALYLCASSLQGGQPQHFGDGTRLSIL.